These 24 T cell receptor beta chains share one sample of origin, sequenced in a study of blood T cell repertoires in COVID-19. The table came from immunoSEQ multiplex PCR; TCRdb's copy has only in-frame clones and leaves some out. The sample records about 260,000 clones, just under 90% being singletons. Sequenced sample: PBMCs or T cells enriched from blood (not recorded which). The receptors derive from a young woman with acute COVID-19.

The chain employs TRBV25-1 and TRBJ1-1, with D possibly TRBD1 on 6 matching bases. The ends were cut back, 6 bases at V and 5 bases at J, with 13 bases in the middle. Per the germline V gene, CDR1 is MGHDK and CDR2 is SYGVNS. The CDR3 runs to 13 residues. In nucleotides, the CDR3 is TGTGCCAGCAGGACGGGGGGGGCGACTGAAGCTTTCTTT. Its protein is CASRTGGATEAFF.

The chain has TRBV9 and TRBJ1-2; 7 bases agree with TRBD1. Per germline, CDR1 SGDLS and CDR2 YYNGEE. With V trimmed by 4 bases and J by 8 bases, 11 bases remained unmatched. The length of the CDR3 is 14 residues. DNA of the CDR3: TGTGCCAGCAGCCCAGGGGGACAGATTCGGGGCTACACCTTC. Translated, it gives CASSPGGQIRGYTF.

This chain joins TRBV7-3 and TRBJ2-1; possibly TRBD2 for D (6 bases). The CDR3 has 13 amino acids. Germline CDR1 SGHTA, CDR2 FQGTGA. V gave up 5 bases and J gave up 5 bases, with 10 bases separating them. DNA for the CDR3: TGTGCCAGCAGCGCTAGCGTCAACAATGAGCAGTTCTTC. This translates into CASSASVNNEQFF.

The V gene is TRBV6-5, the J gene TRBJ2-7; 10 bases map to TRBD1. The CDR3 runs 15 residues. The V segment lost 8 bases and the J segment 3 bases; nucleotides outside the gene matches: 10. Germline lookup yields CDR1 MNHEY and CDR2 SVGAGI. CDR3 loop: CASRVRDRGSYEQYF. In nucleotides, the CDR3 is TGTGCCAGCCGAGTCCGGGACAGGGGAAGCTACGAGCAGTACTTC.

This clone was seen a handful of times. Written as DNA, the CDR3 is TGTGCCAGCATTCGTGGAGGGGAGAACGGGACACCCCTCCACTTT. Translated: CASIRGGENGTPLHF. This chain uses TRBV6-5 with TRBJ1-6, with a weak D call TRBD1 (5 bases). V lost 7 bases and J 11 bases, leaving 21 bases between the germline ends. The CDR3 runs to 15 residues. Germline loops: CDR1 MNHEY, CDR2 SVGAGI.

The V gene is TRBV5-4, the J gene TRBJ1-1, with D unresolved. The V gene lost 5 bases and the J gene lost 4 bases, with 12 bases spanning the gap. This CDR3 has 13 residues. Germline V CDR1 and CDR2: SGHNT, YYREEE (reference sequence). CDR3 in amino acids: CASRHWGGTEAFF. The CDR3 bases are TGTGCCAGCAGACATTGGGGAGGCACTGAAGCTTTCTTT.

V usage is TRBV15 and J usage is TRBJ2-1, with TRBD2 matching 9 bases. The CDR3 loop spans 19 amino acids. V was pared by 4 bases and J by 7 bases, with 20 bases of the junction left unmatched. Germline V lookup: CDR1 LNHNV, CDR2 YYDKDF (reference sequence). CDR3 DNA sequence: TGTGCCACCAGCACAGATAGAGGAAAGCACGGCGGGAGGGAAAATGAGCAGTTCTTC. Protein sequence: CATSTDRGKHGGRENEQFF.

In nucleotides, the CDR3 is TGTGCCAGCAGTGGACAGGGGAATTCACCCCTCCACTTT. It specifies CASSGQGNSPLHF. The genes are TRBV7-9 and TRBJ1-6, with 9 bases identical to TRBD1. Losses at the gene ends were 6 bases for V and 7 bases for J; bases not matched to a gene: 1. This CDR3 contains 13 residues. CDR1 SEHNR and CDR2 FQNEAQ come from the germline V gene (reference sequence).

This chain joins TRBV18 and TRBJ2-1; perhaps TRBD1 as D (5 bases). V lost 6 bases, J lost 2 bases, and 14 bases lay in between. CDR1 and CDR2 (germline): KGHSH, LQKENI. The CDR3 has 15 amino acids. The CDR3 nucleotides are TGTGCCAGCTCGCCCGACAGCCTTGCCTACAATGAGCAGTTCTTC. This gives the protein CASSPDSLAYNEQFF.

The V and J genes are TRBV5-1 and TRBJ1-6; D not certain. The CDR3 runs 14 residues. Germline CDR1 is SGHRS and CDR2 is YFSETQ. V lost 0 bases to trimming and J lost 7 bases, with 8 bases between them. CDR3 nucleotides: TGCGCCAGCAGCTTGGATCAGAACAATTCACCCCTCCACTTT. It encodes CASSLDQNNSPLHF.

The rearrangement links TRBV6-5 to TRBJ1-1, with D perhaps TRBD1 (5 bases). Germline V gives CDR1 MNHEY, CDR2 SVGAGI. Trimming pared 10 bases from V and 1 base from J, leaving 13 bases between. This CDR3 region has 13 residues. CDR3 nucleotide sequence: TGTGCCATCCGGACACACTCGAACACTGAAGCTTTCTTT. As protein: CAIRTHSNTEAFF.

The chain uses TRBV5-4 and TRBJ2-4; the D gene is possibly TRBD1 (6 bases). V lost 0 bases, J lost 8 bases, and 9 bases lay in between. This CDR3 has 13 residues. Germline V gene lookup returns CDR1 SGHNT and CDR2 YYREEE (reference sequence). The CDR3 loop reads CASSLGQGYIQYF. The CDR3, as DNA: TGTGCCAGCAGCTTGGGGCAGGGGTACATTCAGTACTTC.

As DNA, the CDR3 is TGTGCCAGCAGCTTAGCGGACAGGGGCTTGGGCTACACCTTC. Residues: CASSLADRGLGYTF. The chain joins TRBV7-2 to TRBJ1-2; TRBD1 aligns across 9 bases. The germline V gene encodes CDR1 SGHTA and CDR2 FQGNSA. The CDR3 loop spans 14 amino acids. The V gene end was trimmed by 0 bases and the J gene end by 8 bases; junction bases not matched to a gene: 4. Supplemented by reference TRBV7-2 and TRBJ1-2, the full variable domain reads GAGVSQSPSNKVTEKGKDVELRCDPISGHTALYWYRQSLGQGLEFLIYFQGNSAPDKSGLPSDRFSAERTGGSVSTLTIQRTQQEDSAVYLCASSLADRGLGYTFGSGTRLTVV.

The rearrangement links TRBV19 to TRBJ2-2, with 11 bases aligning to TRBD2. Germline CDR1 is LNHDA and CDR2 is SQIVND (reference sequence). There are 15 residues in the CDR3. The junction had 5 bases not matched to a gene; V was cut back by 7 bases and J by 4 bases. The CDR3 spells CASNVLAGATGELFF. In DNA form, the CDR3 reads TGTGCCAGTAATGTACTAGCGGGAGCCACCGGGGAGCTGTTTTTT.

The chain couples TRBV5-4 to TRBJ1-1, with 7 positions matching TRBD1. This CDR3 region has 15 residues. V gave up 5 bases and J gave up 0 bases; unmatched junction bases: 7. Germline loops: CDR1 SGHNT, CDR2 YYREEE (reference sequence). The CDR3 here is CASSPRTGLNTEAFF. The CDR3 DNA reads as TGTGCCAGCAGTCCCCGGACAGGATTGAACACTGAAGCTTTCTTT.

The rearrangement uses TRBV11-2 and TRBJ2-3; D is possibly TRBD2 (5 bases). V was clipped by 4 bases and J by 0 bases, with 11 bases between them. Germline assignment: CDR1 SGHAT and CDR2 FQNNGV. This CDR3 spans 15 amino acids. The CDR3 loop reads CASSSRLRSTDTQYF. In nucleotides, the CDR3 is TGTGCCAGCAGCTCTAGACTACGCAGCACAGATACGCAGTATTTT. Using reference TRBV11-2 and TRBJ2-3 for the parts outside the CDR3, the full variable domain is EAGVAQSPRYKIIEKRQSVAFWCNPISGHATLYWYQQILGQGPKLLIQFQNNGVVDDSQLPKDRFSAERLKGVDSTLKIQPAKLEDSAVYLCASSSRLRSTDTQYFGPGTRLTVL.

The J gene is TRBJ2-7, the V gene TRBV11-2; 9 nucleotides match TRBD1. Germline values: CDR1 SGHAT, CDR2 FQNNGV. This CDR3 comprises 13 residues. J was trimmed by 4 bases and V by 4 bases; bases with no gene match: 2. CDR3 region: CASSSDRGYEQYF. DNA for the CDR3: TGTGCCAGCAGCTCGGACAGGGGATACGAGCAGTACTTC. Full variable domain (remainder filled in from reference TRBV11-2 and TRBJ2-7): EAGVAQSPRYKIIEKRQSVAFWCNPISGHATLYWYQQILGQGPKLLIQFQNNGVVDDSQLPKDRFSAERLKGVDSTLKIQPAKLEDSAVYLCASSSDRGYEQYFGPGTRLTVT.

V is TRBV28 and J is TRBJ1-4, with D tentatively TRBD1 (5 bases). Germline values: CDR1 MDHEN, CDR2 SYDVKM. The CDR3 spans 15 residues. Trimming cost V 1 base and J 4 bases, with 10 bases left between them. The CDR3 spells CASSLSFRDNEKLFF. Written as DNA, the CDR3 is TGTGCCAGCAGTTTATCATTCAGGGATAATGAAAAACTGTTTTTT.

The chain employs TRBV30 and TRBJ2-7, with 8 bases identical to TRBD2. Germline V gene sequence: CDR1 GTSNPN, CDR2 SVGIG (reference sequence). This CDR3 region has 14 residues. V shed 4 bases and J 4 bases; nucleotides not matched to a gene: 9. The DNA for the CDR3 is TGTGCCTGGATCTCCGGGACTAGGCTTTACGAGCAGTACTTC. Its protein product is CAWISGTRLYEQYF.

J is TRBJ2-7 and V is TRBV11-3; 13 bases are a match to TRBD2. Germline CDR1 is SGHNT and CDR2 is YENEEA. Trimming took 3 bases from V and 6 from J; bases not matched to a gene: 5. The CDR3 length is 15 residues. CDR3 sequence (DNA): TGTGCCAGCAGCTTTGGACTAGCGGGAGTTGGCGAGCAGTACTTC. This encodes CASSFGLAGVGEQYF.

The rearrangement joins TRBV4-1 to TRBJ2-1; unclear D gene. CDR3 size: 16 residues. With 2 bases removed from V and 0 bases from J, the gap between germline ends came to 11 bases. Germline V CDR1 and CDR2: MGHRA, YSYEKL. In DNA form, the CDR3 reads TGCGCCAGCAGCCAAATTCTTAGAAGCTCCTACAATGAGCAGTTCTTC. This sequence encodes CASSQILRSSYNEQFF.

This clone was recorded only once. The gene calls are TRBV27 and TRBJ2-7; a weak D match, TRBD2 (6 bases). Per germline, CDR1 MNHEY and CDR2 SMNVEV (reference sequence). The CDR3 runs to 13 residues. V was pared by 6 bases and J by 2 bases, with 11 bases between. The CDR3 DNA is TGTGCCAGCAGGGGGAGGTATACCTACGAGCAGTACTTC. Its protein product is CASRGRYTYEQYF.

The chain employs TRBV3-1 (or the pseudogene TRBV3-2) and TRBJ1-6, with 8 bases identical to TRBD1. The CDR3 is made up of 14 amino acids. The V and J ends lost 3 bases and 10 bases, in that order; junction bases with no gene match: 5. Germline CDR1 and CDR2: LGHDT and YNNKEL (reference sequence). CDR3 nucleotides: TGTGCCAGCAGCCACGGACAGGGATCATCACCCCTCCACTTT. It is translated as CASSHGQGSSPLHF.

The genes are TRBV28 and TRBJ1-2; TRBD1 is a possible D gene (5 bases). There are 14 residues in the CDR3. The germline V gene encodes CDR1 MDHEN and CDR2 SYDVKM. V was pared by 5 bases and J by 3 bases, with 13 bases between. For the CDR3, the DNA is TGTGCCAGCAGTCCTACAGGACCGCACTATGGCTACACCTTC. Amino acids: CASSPTGPHYGYTF.